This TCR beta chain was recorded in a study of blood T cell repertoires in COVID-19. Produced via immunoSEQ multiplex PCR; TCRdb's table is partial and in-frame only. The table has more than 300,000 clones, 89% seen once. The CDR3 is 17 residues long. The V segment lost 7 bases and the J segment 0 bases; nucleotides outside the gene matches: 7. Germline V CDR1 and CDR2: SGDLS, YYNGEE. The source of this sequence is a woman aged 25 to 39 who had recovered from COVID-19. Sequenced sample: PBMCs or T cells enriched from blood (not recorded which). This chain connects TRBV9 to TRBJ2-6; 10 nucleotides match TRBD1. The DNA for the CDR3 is TGTGCCAGCTTACGGACAGGGGGTTTCTCTGGGGCCAACGTCCTGACTTTC. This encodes CASLRTGGFSGANVLTF.